The following is a T cell receptor (beta chain) sequence with its context. Many counts were recorded for this clonotype. Its binding antigen is unknown. No quality values exist for individual bases; no much larger clone is one base distant. The entry originates in a study of spatial heterogeneity in lung cancer (dated by TCRdb to between 2018 and 2021). Turning to the overall study: Beta-chain transcripts were consistently detected in greater numbers than alpha-chain transcripts, which likely reflects a higher abundance of beta-chain transcripts. In the raw uncorrected reads, each unique combination of TCR and UMI appeared more than ten times on average. The study linked features of the TCR repertoire to counts of nonsynonymous mutations, which were determined by whole-exome sequencing of tumor tissue. Both alpha and beta chains were TCR-sequenced in samples taken at surgery, namely 220 tumor regions, 61 to 65 matched nontumor lung samples and approximately 58 PBMC samples. In non-small cell lung cancer, the study quantitatively compared TCR alpha and beta repertoires across several tumor regions, matched nontumor lung, and blood.

Explained via the paper, the time point label denotes: sample taken at primary tumor resection. Whole RNA extracted from tumor and nontumor lung tissue, or from cryopreserved PBMC samples, was used for TCR sequencing without cell sorting. Donors were 72 patients with early-stage, untreated non-small cell lung cancer from the lung TRACERx cohort. A patient was chosen for TCR sequencing only when enough RNA was available from at least two tumor regions. Library generation was performed with 5' RACE. Reads for this sample came from a NextSeq 500. To allow correction of PCR and sequencing errors, the TCR library protocol tagged every TCR cDNA molecule with a unique molecular identifier. The published analysis was carried out like this. TCR identification, UMI-based error correction and CDR3 extraction were all carried out with Decombinator tools. TCRs above a frequency of 2 per 1,000, corresponding to the top 1% of the tumor frequency distribution, were defined as expanded. Each repertoire was subsampled 100 times to 5,000 TCRs, after which Renyi diversity was computed with the R vegan package. CDR3 similarity networks were built from amino acid triplet string-kernel similarity, with CDR3s being connected when pairwise similarity was above 0.82. In TCRdb, the public reads were trimmed at Q25 with fastp and aligned with MiXCR, with productive beta chains retained. For every CDR3 protein sequence, its rows merge into one entry that carries the most common genes and DNA. The V and J calls and clone size come from TCRdb's table, not from the authors' own analysis. In this sample the table shows some 15,000 distinct CDR3 sequences, 13% to 15% of which occur a single time. The top ten clonotypes cover around 40% of the sample.

Broader findings and caveats from the paper: Confirming at a functional level the hypothesis that regional TCRs recognize regional mutations was considered to require additional single-cell paired TCR alpha and beta sequencing. Ubiquitous expanded tumor TCRs showed up in blood more often at tumor resection than at routine follow-up.

The TCR originated in a male donor with early-stage non-small cell lung cancer. This specimen consisted of PBMCs, obtained at surgery.

The CDR3 reads CASRWSNQPQHF. The sequence in DNA is TGTGCCAGCAGGTGGAGCAATCAGCCCCAGCATTTT. This chain is built from TRBV28 and TRBJ1-5; no D segment can be confidently identified. From the cysteine up to the phenylalanine, the CDR3 has a length of 12 residues. Kept here is only the CDR3 DNA, which spans 36 bases and is read in frame from base 1. The germline ends are 4 bases apart after V is trimmed by 6 bases and J by 1 base. The germline V gene sets CDR1 to MDHEN and CDR2 to SYDVKM. Extended through the reference TRBV28 and TRBJ1-5 proteins, this CDR3 yields the full variable domain: DVKVTQSSRYLVKRTGEKVFLECVQDMDHENMFWYRQDPGLGLRLIYFSYDVKMKEKGDIPEGYSVSREKKERFSLILESASTNQTSMYLCASRWSNQPQHFGDGTRLSIL.